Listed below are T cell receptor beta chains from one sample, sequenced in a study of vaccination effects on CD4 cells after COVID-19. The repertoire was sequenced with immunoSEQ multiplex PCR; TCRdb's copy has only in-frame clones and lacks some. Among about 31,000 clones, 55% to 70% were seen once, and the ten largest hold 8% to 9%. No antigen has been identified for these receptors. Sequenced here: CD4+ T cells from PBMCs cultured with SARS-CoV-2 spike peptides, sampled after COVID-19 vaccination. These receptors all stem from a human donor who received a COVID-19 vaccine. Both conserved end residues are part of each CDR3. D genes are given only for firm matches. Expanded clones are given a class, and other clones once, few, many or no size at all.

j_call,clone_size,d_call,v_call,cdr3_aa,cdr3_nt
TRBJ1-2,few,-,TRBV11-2,CASSPDSSLYGYTF,TGTGCCAGCAGCCCTGACAGTTCTCTCTATGGCTACACCTTC
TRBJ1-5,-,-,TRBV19,CASSIKTGGQPQHF,TGTGCCAGTAGTATAAAAACGGGCGGCCAGCCCCAGCATTTT
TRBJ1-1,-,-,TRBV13,CASRPVQGLATEAFF,TGTGCCAGCAGGCCGGTACAGGGTTTAGCCACTGAAGCTTTCTTT
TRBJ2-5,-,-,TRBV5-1,CASSSDRSFQETQYF,TGCGCCAGCAGCAGCGACAGGTCCTTCCAAGAGACCCAGTACTTC
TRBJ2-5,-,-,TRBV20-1,CSAMQFQTQYF,TGCAGTGCAATGCAGTTTCAGACCCAGTACTTC
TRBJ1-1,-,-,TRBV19,CASTITGGPNTEAFF,TGTGCCAGTACCATAACGGGGGGCCCGAACACTGAAGCTTTCTTT
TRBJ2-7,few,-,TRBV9,CASSGGPAGEQYF,TGTGCCAGCAGCGGGGGACCCGCGGGGGAGCAGTACTTC
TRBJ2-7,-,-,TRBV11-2,CASSLDQGWIYEQYF,TGTGCCAGCAGCTTAGATCAGGGTTGGATCTACGAGCAGTACTTC
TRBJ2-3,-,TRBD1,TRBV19,CASSTSGQSTDTQYF,TGTGCCAGTAGTACCTCGGGACAGAGCACAGATACGCAGTATTTT
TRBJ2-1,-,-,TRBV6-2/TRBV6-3,CASSGAHEQFF,TGTGCCAGCAGCGGTGCTCATGAGCAGTTCTTC
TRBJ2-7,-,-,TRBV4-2,CASSQTPTVSYEQYF,TGTGCCAGCAGCCAAACCCCGACAGTTTCCTACGAGCAGTACTTC
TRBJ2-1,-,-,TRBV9,CASSVGNNEQFF,TGTGCCAGCAGCGTAGGAAACAATGAGCAGTTCTTC
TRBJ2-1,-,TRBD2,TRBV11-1,CASSPGLAGARAEQFF,TGTGCCAGCAGCCCGGGACTAGCGGGAGCTAGGGCGGAGCAGTTCTTC
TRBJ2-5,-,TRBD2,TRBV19,CASSIVAGGETQYF,TGTGCCAGTAGTATAGTTGCGGGGGGAGAGACCCAGTACTTC
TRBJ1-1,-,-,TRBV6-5,CASIPRDLNTEAFF,TGTGCCAGCATTCCCCGGGATTTGAACACTGAAGCTTTCTTT
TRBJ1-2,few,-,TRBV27,CASSDWDNYGYTF,TGTGCCAGCAGTGACTGGGACAACTATGGCTACACCTTC
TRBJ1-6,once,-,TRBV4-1,CASSPPLTGLKSSYNSPLHF,TGCGCCAGCAGCCCGCCGCTTACAGGGCTAAAGAGCTCCTATAATTCACCCCTCCACTTT
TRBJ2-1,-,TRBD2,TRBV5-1,CASSLVASGGKFNEQFF,TGCGCCAGCAGCTTGGTGGCTAGCGGGGGAAAGTTCAATGAGCAGTTCTTC
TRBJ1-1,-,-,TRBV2,CASSLDRLHTEAFF,TGTGCCAGCAGCTTGGACCGACTACACACTGAAGCTTTCTTT
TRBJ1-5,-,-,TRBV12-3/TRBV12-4,CASTPGLRQPQHF,TGTGCCAGCACCCCAGGGCTCCGGCAGCCCCAGCATTTT
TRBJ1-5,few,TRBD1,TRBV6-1,CASSVMAGGNSNQPQHF,TGTGCCAGCAGTGTCATGGCAGGGGGTAATAGCAATCAGCCCCAGCATTTT
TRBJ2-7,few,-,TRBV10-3,CAISSTDYYEQYF,TGTGCCATCAGCTCCACGGATTACTACGAGCAGTACTTC
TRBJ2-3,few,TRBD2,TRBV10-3,CAISELGLAGGPPSDTQYF,TGTGCCATCAGTGAGTTAGGGCTAGCGGGGGGGCCGCCGTCAGATACGCAGTATTTT
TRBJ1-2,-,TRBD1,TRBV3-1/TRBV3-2,CASSQNQGASGGYTF,TGTGCCAGCAGCCAGAACCAGGGGGCTTCTGGCGGCTACACCTTC
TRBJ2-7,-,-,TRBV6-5,CASSPSGEQYF,TGTGCCAGCAGTCCGTCGGGTGAGCAGTACTTC
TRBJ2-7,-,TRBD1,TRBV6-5,CASSYGQGSGEQYF,TGTGCCAGCAGTTACGGACAGGGGTCGGGCGAGCAGTACTTC
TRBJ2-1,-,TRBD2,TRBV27,CASRLAGGKSNEQFF,TGTGCCAGCAGACTAGCGGGAGGAAAAAGCAATGAGCAGTTCTTC
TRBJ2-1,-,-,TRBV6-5,CASRLLSGMGEQFF,TGTGCCAGCAGGCTACTTAGCGGTATGGGTGAGCAGTTCTTC
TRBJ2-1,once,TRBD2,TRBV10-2,CASKRREAGNEQFF,TGCGCCAGCAAAAGGCGGGAGGCTGGCAATGAGCAGTTCTTC
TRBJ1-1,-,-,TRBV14,CASSPPGLFINTEAFF,TGTGCCAGCAGCCCACCGGGACTCTTCATTAACACTGAAGCTTTCTTT
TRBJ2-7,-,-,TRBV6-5,CASSYSANYEQYF,TGTGCCAGCAGTTACTCGGCAAACTACGAGCAGTACTTC
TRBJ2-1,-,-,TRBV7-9,CASSGPGPPDGEQFF,TGTGCCAGCAGCGGACCGGGACCACCAGACGGAGAGCAGTTCTTC
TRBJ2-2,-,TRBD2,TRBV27,CASSRLAGGTGELFF,TGTGCCAGCAGTCGACTAGCGGGGGGTACCGGGGAGCTGTTTTTT
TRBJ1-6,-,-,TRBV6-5,CASSRQALGNSPLHF,TGTGCCAGCAGCCGACAGGCACTAGGCAATTCACCCCTCCACTTT
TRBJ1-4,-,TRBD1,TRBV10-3,CATQPGTGTEKLFF,TGTGCCACCCAACCGGGGACAGGGACTGAAAAACTGTTTTTT
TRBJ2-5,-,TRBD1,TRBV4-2,CASSQGTGTGGFLGQYF,TGTGCCAGCAGCCAAGGGACCGGGACAGGGGGCTTCTTGGGCCAGTACTTC